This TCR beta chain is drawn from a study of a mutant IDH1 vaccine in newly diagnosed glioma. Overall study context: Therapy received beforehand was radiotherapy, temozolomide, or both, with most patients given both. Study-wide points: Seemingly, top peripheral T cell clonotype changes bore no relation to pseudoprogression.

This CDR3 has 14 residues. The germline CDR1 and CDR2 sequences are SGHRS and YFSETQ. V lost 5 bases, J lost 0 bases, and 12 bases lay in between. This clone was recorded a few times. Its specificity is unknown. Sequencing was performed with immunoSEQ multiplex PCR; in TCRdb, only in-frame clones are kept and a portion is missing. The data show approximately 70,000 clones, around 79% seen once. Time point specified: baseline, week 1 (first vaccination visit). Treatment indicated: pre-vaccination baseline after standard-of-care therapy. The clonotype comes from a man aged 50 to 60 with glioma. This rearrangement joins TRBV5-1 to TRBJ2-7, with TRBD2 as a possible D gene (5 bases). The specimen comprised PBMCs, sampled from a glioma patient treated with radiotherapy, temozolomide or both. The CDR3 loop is CASSLDGNSYEQYF. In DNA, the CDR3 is TGCGCCAGCAGTCTAGACGGGAACTCCTACGAGCAGTACTTC.